This TCR beta chain was identified during a study of low-dose radiotherapy and immunotherapy resistance in tumors. The overall study: Oral aspirin at 300 mg was taken daily by patients for four cycles, beginning on cycle 1 day 1.

The time point: after trial treatment. Sample treatment: LDRT plus nivolumab, ipilimumab, low-dose cyclophosphamide and aspirin (RACIN trial). TRAV- and TRBV-specific primers were used for first-strand cDNA, which covered alpha and beta chains. The authors ran 20 PCR cycles to amplify TCRs with a constant-region primer and V-primer adapter. Each CDR3 protein gets one entry after TCRdb re-called the reads with MiXCR. The data contain roughly 32,000 distinct CDR3 sequences, 45% to 55% of them singletons. Trimming removed 4 bases from V and 2 bases from J; junction bases left unmatched: 10. CDR3 length equals 16 residues. Germline assignment: CDR1 SGHNT and CDR2 YYREEE (reference sequence). In this sample, this clonotype turned up a few times.

Sample: PBMCs, taken after low-dose radiotherapy plus immunotherapy. The sequence was collected from a male donor with gallbladder cancer. V is TRBV5-4 and J is TRBJ2-3; 7 positions agree with TRBD2. CDR3 region: CASSVAAGTITDTQYF. CDR3 DNA: TGTGCCAGCAGCGTGGCGGCCGGGACTATCACAGATACGCAGTATTTT.